The rows below give T cell receptor beta chains drawn from one sample of a study of blood T cell repertoires in COVID-19. Sequenced by immunoSEQ multiplex PCR; TCRdb stores in-frame clones only, minus some. The table lists about 140,000 clones, 88% of them singletons. Material for sequencing was peripheral blood. These receptors were obtained from a man between 65 and 79 years old with acute or convalescent COVID-19. Both conserved end residues are part of each CDR3. Fields, in order: V gene, D gene, clone size, J gene, CDR3 DNA, CDR3 protein. A D gene is named only where the DNA matches it firmly. Some rows have no size entry. The others give once, few or many, or a class for an expanded clone.

>TRBV7-9|TRBD1|.|TRBJ2-3
TGTGCCAGCAGTCCCCTCGGGACAGGGGGCACAGATACGCAGTATTTT
CASSPLGTGGTDTQYF
>TRBV28|.|once|TRBJ2-2
TGTGCCAGCAGTTTATCCTACAGGGACACCGGGGAGCTGTTTTTT
CASSLSYRDTGELFF
>TRBV6-5|TRBD1|.|TRBJ1-1
TGTGCCAGCAGTTACAGGGACAGCTTGATAAAAGCTTTCTTT
CASSYRDSLIKAFF
>TRBV5-1|TRBD2|.|TRBJ2-5
TGCGCCAGCAGCTTGATACTAGCGGGGGGGCGGAAAGAGACCCAGTACTTC
CASSLILAGGRKETQYF
>TRBV20-1|.|.|TRBJ2-3
TGCAGTGCCTATAACTCGGATACGCAGTATTTT
CSAYNSDTQYF
>TRBV5-1|TRBD2|.|TRBJ2-7
TGCGCCAGCAGGATTGTGCGGGAGGGATACGAGCAGTACTTC
CASRIVREGYEQYF
>TRBV2|.|few|TRBJ1-5
TGTGCCAGCAGGAAGGACAGCCCAAGCAATCAGCCCCAGCATTTT
CASRKDSPSNQPQHF
>TRBV7-2|.|.|TRBJ2-3
TGTGCCAGCAGCTCCCCTAGCACAGATACGCAGTATTTT
CASSSPSTDTQYF
>TRBV5-4|TRBD2|once|TRBJ2-7
TGTGCCAGCAGCTCTGACCCGGGACTAGCCGTCCGCGAGCAGTACTTC
CASSSDPGLAVREQYF
>TRBV2|.|.|TRBJ1-2
TGTGCCAGCAATGGGCAGAACTATGGCTACACCTTC
CASNGQNYGYTF